One and the same sample provided the 17 T cell receptor beta chains below, sequenced in a study of T cell responses to AZD1222 COVID-19 vaccine. Assay used: immunoSEQ multiplex PCR; TCRdb lists only in-frame clones, some missing. The sample holds about 200,000 clones; under 95% are singletons and the top ten take roughly 0.99%. Specimen: peripheral blood, collected 28 days after the second AZD1222 dose. The receptors here all came from an adult who received the AZD1222 COVID-19 vaccine.

The chain uses TRBV30 and TRBJ1-3; TRBD1 matches 8 bases. V lost 1 base to trimming and J lost 4 bases; unmatched junction nucleotides: 9. The CDR3 is 16 residues long. From germline, CDR1 is GTSNPN and CDR2 SVGIG (reference sequence). CDR3 in amino acids: CAWSATGRQGGNTIYF. In DNA form, the CDR3 reads TGTGCCTGGAGTGCCACCGGTCGACAGGGGGGAAACACCATATATTTT. Drawing the rest from reference TRBV30 and TRBJ1-3, the complete variable domain is SQTIHQWPATLVQPVGSPLSLECTVEGTSNPNLYWYRQAAGRGLQLLFYSVGIGQISSEVPQNLSASRPQDRQFILSSKKLLLSDSGFYLCAWSATGRQGGNTIYFGEGSWLTVV.

This chain joins TRBV3-1 (or the pseudogene TRBV3-2) and TRBJ1-6; the D gene is possibly TRBD1 (5 bases). Germline CDR1 is LGHDT and CDR2 is YNNKEL (reference sequence). The CDR3 covers 14 residues. The germline V and J ends were trimmed by 1 base and 8 bases, with 9 bases remaining between them. The DNA of the CDR3 is TGTGCCAGCAGCCAAGGGGGGGTTCATTCACCCCTCCACTTT. It translates to CASSQGGVHSPLHF.

The rearrangement uses TRBV25-1 and TRBJ2-3; maybe TRBD2 (6 bases). Trimming took off 5 bases at V and 5 bases at J, with 17 bases between the two ends. CDR3 length equals 15 residues. Germline values: CDR1 MGHDK, CDR2 SYGVNS. Here the CDR3 reads CASSNPIRGKDTQYF. CDR3 nucleotide sequence: TGTGCCAGCAGTAATCCCATTCGGGGGAAAGATACGCAGTATTTT.

The chain couples TRBV24-1 to TRBJ1-2; D unclear. Deletions cut 2 bases from V and 0 bases from J, with 3 bases between. Germline V gives CDR1 KGHDR, CDR2 SFDVKD. CDR3 length: 13 amino acids. Here the CDR3 reads CATSDWANYGYTF. The CDR3, as DNA: TGTGCCACCAGTGATTGGGCTAACTATGGCTACACCTTC.

The chain couples TRBV5-1 to TRBJ2-3, with TRBD2 matching over 10 bases. The junction had 5 bases not matched to a gene; V was cut back by 5 bases and J by 2 bases. CDR1 and CDR2 (germline): SGHRS, YFSETQ. The CDR3 totals 15 residues. The CDR3 nucleotides are TGCGCCAGCAGTCAGCTAGCGGGGGACACAGATACGCAGTATTTT. This gives the protein CASSQLAGDTDTQYF.

This chain uses TRBV18 with TRBJ2-3, with D uncertain. The CDR3 is 14 residues long. The germline CDR1 and CDR2 sequences are KGHSH and LQKENI. V shed 6 bases and J shed 2 bases, with 12 bases lying between them. The CDR3 reads CASSQTSDTDTQYF. In DNA, the CDR3 is TGTGCCAGCTCCCAAACATCGGACACAGATACGCAGTATTTT.

The chain carries TRBV27 and TRBJ1-5; D ambiguous. The germline V gene has CDR1 MNHEY and CDR2 SMNVEV (reference sequence). This CDR3 spans 14 amino acids. The V end lost 6 bases, the J end lost 0 bases, and 9 bases lay between the germline ends. The CDR3 DNA sequence: TGTGCCAGCAGGGATCGCAATAGCAATCAGCCCCAGCATTTT. Its protein is CASRDRNSNQPQHF.

The J gene is TRBJ2-3, the V gene TRBV28, with D maybe TRBD2 (6 bases). The V end was cut by 3 bases, the J end by 5 bases, with 9 bases between. The CDR3 length is 13 residues. Germline lookup yields CDR1 MDHEN and CDR2 SYDVKM. CDR3 residues: CASSFRGRDTQYF. Written as DNA, the CDR3 is TGTGCCAGCAGTTTCCGGGGGAGAGATACGCAGTATTTT.

The V and J genes are TRBV7-2 and TRBJ2-5, with TRBD2 as a possible D gene (6 bases). Trimming shortened V by 3 bases and J by 5 bases, and 13 bases separated the two germline ends. Looked up from germline, CDR1 is SGHTA and CDR2 is FQGNSA. The CDR3 sequence is 14 residues long. CDR3 DNA: TGTGCCAGCAGCTTCTCCGGGGGTACGGAGACCCAGTACTTC. Its translation: CASSFSGGTETQYF. Drawing the rest from reference TRBV7-2 and TRBJ2-5, the complete variable domain is GAGVSQSPSNKVTEKGKDVELRCDPISGHTALYWYRQSLGQGLEFLIYFQGNSAPDKSGLPSDRFSAERTGGSVSTLTIQRTQQEDSAVYLCASSFSGGTETQYFGPGTRLLVL.

This clone was seen only once. V gene TRBV3-1 (or the pseudogene TRBV3-2) combines with J gene TRBJ1-6; D uncertain. There are 13 residues in the CDR3. Germline assignment: CDR1 LGHDT and CDR2 YNNKEL (reference sequence). Trimming took off 0 bases at V and 13 bases at J, with 10 bases between the two ends. CDR3 sequence reads: CASSQEVRRPLHF. CDR3 nucleotide sequence: TGTGCCAGCAGCCAAGAGGTCCGCAGGCCCCTCCACTTT.

This chain uses TRBV11-2 with TRBJ1-1; D unclear. This CDR3 contains 16 residues. V lost 4 bases to trimming and J lost 0 bases, with 15 bases between them. Germline V gene lookup returns CDR1 SGHAT and CDR2 FQNNGV. The CDR3 sequence: CASSSLHTGMNTEAFF. The CDR3 DNA reads TGTGCCAGCAGCTCCTTGCATACTGGGATGAACACTGAAGCTTTCTTT. Complete variable domain (other parts from reference TRBV11-2 and TRBJ1-1): EAGVAQSPRYKIIEKRQSVAFWCNPISGHATLYWYQQILGQGPKLLIQFQNNGVVDDSQLPKDRFSAERLKGVDSTLKIQPAKLEDSAVYLCASSSLHTGMNTEAFFGQGTRLTVV.

The chain couples TRBV6-5 to TRBJ1-5; D call uncertain. V was pared by 2 bases and J by 6 bases, with 8 bases between. Per the germline V gene, CDR1 is MNHEY and CDR2 is SVGAGI. CDR3 length equals 13 residues. CDR3 nucleotide sequence: TGTGCCAGCAGTTACAAGGAGGGTCAGCCCCAGCATTTT. Protein product: CASSYKEGQPQHF.

This clone appeared a single time. The chain couples TRBV6-5 to TRBJ1-1; D is unresolved. The CDR3 length is 14 residues. Trimming stripped 2 bases from V and 1 base from J, with 8 bases between. CDR1 and CDR2 from the germline V gene are MNHEY and SVGAGI. CDR3 protein: CASSYERKNTEAFF. CDR3 nucleotide sequence: TGTGCCAGCAGTTACGAACGGAAGAACACTGAAGCTTTCTTT.

V and J are TRBV3-1 (or the pseudogene TRBV3-2) and TRBJ2-7; D is possibly TRBD1 (6 bases). The CDR3 is 14 residues long. CDR1 is LGHDT, CDR2 YNNKEL, per germline (reference sequence). V was shortened by 1 base and J by 1 base, with 8 bases between the two germline ends. As DNA, the CDR3 is TGTGCCAGCAGCCAAGGGGACAATTCCTACGAGCAGTACTTC. Protein: CASSQGDNSYEQYF.

The rearrangement uses TRBV9 and TRBJ2-2; D uncertain. The germline V gene encodes CDR1 SGDLS and CDR2 YYNGEE. V shed 0 bases and J shed 2 bases, with 5 bases lying between them. This CDR3 contains 14 residues. In nucleotides, the CDR3 is TGTGCCAGCAGCGTAGCCAAAAACACCGGGGAGCTGTTTTTT. The encoded protein is CASSVAKNTGELFF.

The chain uses TRBV6-1 and TRBJ1-1; D remains ambiguous. Per the germline V gene, CDR1 is MNHNS and CDR2 is SASEGT. Trimming removed 10 bases from V and 1 base from J, with 10 bases in between. This CDR3 is 12 amino acids long. Written as DNA, the CDR3 is TGTGCCACCCCTGGGGAGAACACTGAAGCTTTCTTT. It is translated as CATPGENTEAFF.

The rearrangement links TRBV2 to TRBJ1-1; D gene ambiguous. Trimming took 5 bases from V and 3 from J, leaving 7 bases between them. CDR1 and CDR2 (germline): SNHLY, FYNNEI. This CDR3 is built from 12 residues. CDR3 loop: CASSPRYTEAFF. The CDR3 bases are TGTGCCAGCAGTCCGAGGTACACTGAAGCTTTCTTT.